This T cell receptor (beta chain) was recovered during a study of T-cell reconstitution after alpha-beta-depleted transplantation in children. Unique molecular identifiers were incorporated into the prepared TCRbeta library. TCRdb ran MiXCR on the PCR reads and lists one entry per CDR3 protein. The data show 250,000 to 400,000 distinct CDR3 sequences, 23% seen once. Germline CDR1 and CDR2: LGHNA and YNFKEQ. Trimming removed 0 bases at V and 1 base at J, with 9 bases between. This CDR3 has 15 residues. As to this clonotype: The antigen is not known.

Study-wide findings and caveats: Fresh T-cell production supplied most of the T-cell counts and diversity seen one year after transplant.

This TCR was recovered from a male patient aged 10 to 17 who had a stem cell transplant for acute lymphoblastic leukemia, so the T cells may come from the graft donor. The gene calls are TRBV4-2 and TRBJ1-2; D gene ambiguous. Sample: PBMCs, mostly from graft donor cells, taken 180 days after TCRalphabeta/CD19-depleted stem cell transplant. For the CDR3, the DNA is TGTGCCAGCAGCCAAGAATTACTCCATAACTATGGCTACACCTTC. This gives the protein CASSQELLHNYGYTF.